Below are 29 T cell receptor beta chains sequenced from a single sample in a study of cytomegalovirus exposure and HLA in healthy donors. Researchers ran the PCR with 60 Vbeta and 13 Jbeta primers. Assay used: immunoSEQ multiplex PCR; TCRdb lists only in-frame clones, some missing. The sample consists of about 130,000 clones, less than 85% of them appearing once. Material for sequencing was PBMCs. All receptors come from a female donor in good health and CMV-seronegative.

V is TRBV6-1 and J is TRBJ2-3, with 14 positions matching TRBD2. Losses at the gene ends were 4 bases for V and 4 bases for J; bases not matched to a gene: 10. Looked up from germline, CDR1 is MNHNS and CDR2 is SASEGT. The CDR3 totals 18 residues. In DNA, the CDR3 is TGTGCCAGCAGTGGGGGACGACTAGCGGGAGGGCCAGCAGATACGCAGTATTTT. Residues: CASSGGRLAGGPADTQYF.

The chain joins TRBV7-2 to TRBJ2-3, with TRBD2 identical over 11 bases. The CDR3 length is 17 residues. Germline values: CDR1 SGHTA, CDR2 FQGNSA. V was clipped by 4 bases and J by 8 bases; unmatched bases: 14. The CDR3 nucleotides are TGTGCCAGCAGCTCGGACGCTAGCGGGGGGTGGGTCTTTACGCAGTATTTT. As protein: CASSSDASGGWVFTQYF.

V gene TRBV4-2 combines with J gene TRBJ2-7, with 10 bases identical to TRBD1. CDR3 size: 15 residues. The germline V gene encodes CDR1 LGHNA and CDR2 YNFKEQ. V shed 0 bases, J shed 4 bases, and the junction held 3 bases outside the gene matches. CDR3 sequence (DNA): TGTGCCAGCAGCCAAGAGGACAGGGGGATATACGAGCAGTACTTC. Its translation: CASSQEDRGIYEQYF.

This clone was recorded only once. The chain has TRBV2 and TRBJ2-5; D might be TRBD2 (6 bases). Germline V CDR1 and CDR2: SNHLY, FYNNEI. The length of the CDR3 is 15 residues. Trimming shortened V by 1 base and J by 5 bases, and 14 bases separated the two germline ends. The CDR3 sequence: CASSEEGRPLETQYF. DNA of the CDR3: TGTGCCAGCAGTGAAGAGGGGAGGCCCCTGGAGACCCAGTACTTC.

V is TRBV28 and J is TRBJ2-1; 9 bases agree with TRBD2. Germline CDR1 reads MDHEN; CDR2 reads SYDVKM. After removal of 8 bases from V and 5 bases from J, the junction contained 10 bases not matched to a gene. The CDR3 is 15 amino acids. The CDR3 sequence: CASAYGASGNNEQFF. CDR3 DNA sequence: TGTGCCAGCGCTTATGGGGCTAGCGGGAACAATGAGCAGTTCTTC.

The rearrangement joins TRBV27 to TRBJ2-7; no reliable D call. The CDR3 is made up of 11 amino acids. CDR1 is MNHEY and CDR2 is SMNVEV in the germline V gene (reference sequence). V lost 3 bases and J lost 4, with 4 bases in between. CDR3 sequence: CASSFGYEQYF. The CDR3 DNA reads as TGTGCCAGCAGTTTCGGGTACGAGCAGTACTTC.

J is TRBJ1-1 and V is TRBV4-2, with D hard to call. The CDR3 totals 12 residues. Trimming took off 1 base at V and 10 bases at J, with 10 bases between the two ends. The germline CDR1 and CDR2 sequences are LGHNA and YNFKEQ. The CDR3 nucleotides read TGTGCCAGCAGCCAAGGGATGGCGGGAGCTTTCTTT. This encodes CASSQGMAGAFF.

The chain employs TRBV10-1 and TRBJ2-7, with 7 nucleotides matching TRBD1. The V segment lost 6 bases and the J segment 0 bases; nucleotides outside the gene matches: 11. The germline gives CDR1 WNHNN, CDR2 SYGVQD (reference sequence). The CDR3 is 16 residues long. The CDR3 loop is CASSSDGTVISYEQYF. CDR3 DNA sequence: TGCGCCAGCAGCTCAGACGGGACAGTCATCTCCTACGAGCAGTACTTC.

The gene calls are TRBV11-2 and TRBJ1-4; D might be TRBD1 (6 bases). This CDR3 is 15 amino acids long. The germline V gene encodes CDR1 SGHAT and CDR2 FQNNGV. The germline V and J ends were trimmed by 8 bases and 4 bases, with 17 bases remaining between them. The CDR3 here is CASGEGVLHNEKLFF. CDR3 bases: TGTGCCAGCGGAGAGGGGGTATTGCATAATGAAAAACTGTTTTTT.

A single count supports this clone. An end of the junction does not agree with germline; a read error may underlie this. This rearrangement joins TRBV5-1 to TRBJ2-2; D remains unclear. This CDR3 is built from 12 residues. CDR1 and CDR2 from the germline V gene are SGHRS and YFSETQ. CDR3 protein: CASGFDTGELFF. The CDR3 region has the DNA TGCGCCAGCGGCTTCGACACCGGGGAGCTGTTTTTT.

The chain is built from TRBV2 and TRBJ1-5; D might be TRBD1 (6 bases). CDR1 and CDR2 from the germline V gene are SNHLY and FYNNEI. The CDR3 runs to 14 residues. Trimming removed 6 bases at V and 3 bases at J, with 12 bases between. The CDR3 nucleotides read TGTGCCAGCAGGCTACAGGGAGTCAATCAGCCCCAGCATTTT. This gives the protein CASRLQGVNQPQHF.

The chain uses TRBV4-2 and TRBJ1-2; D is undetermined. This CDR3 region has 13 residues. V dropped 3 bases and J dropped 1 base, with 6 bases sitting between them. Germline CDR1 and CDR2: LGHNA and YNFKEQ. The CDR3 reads CASSHGDNYGYTF. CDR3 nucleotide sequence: TGTGCCAGCAGCCACGGGGATAACTATGGCTACACCTTC.

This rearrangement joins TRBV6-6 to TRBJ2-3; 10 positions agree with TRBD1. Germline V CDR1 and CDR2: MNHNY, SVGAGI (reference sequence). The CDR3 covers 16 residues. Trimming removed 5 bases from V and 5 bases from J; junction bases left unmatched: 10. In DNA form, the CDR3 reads TGTGCCAGCAGTCTTACCGGGACAGGGGCCCGAGATACGCAGTATTTT. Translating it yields CASSLTGTGARDTQYF.

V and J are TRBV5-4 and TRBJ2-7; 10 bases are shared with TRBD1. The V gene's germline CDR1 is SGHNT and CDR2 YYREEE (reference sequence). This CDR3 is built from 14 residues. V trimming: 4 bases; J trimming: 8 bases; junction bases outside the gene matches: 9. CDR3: CASSIPGDRGKQYF. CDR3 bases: TGTGCCAGCAGCATCCCCGGGGACAGGGGTAAGCAGTACTTC.

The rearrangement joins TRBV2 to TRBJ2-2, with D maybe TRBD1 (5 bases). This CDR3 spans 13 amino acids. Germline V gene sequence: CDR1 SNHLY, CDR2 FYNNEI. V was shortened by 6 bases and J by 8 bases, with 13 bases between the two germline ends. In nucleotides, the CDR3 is TGTGCCAGCAGCGCCGACGCAGGGGGGGAGCTGTTTTTT. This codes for CASSADAGGELFF.

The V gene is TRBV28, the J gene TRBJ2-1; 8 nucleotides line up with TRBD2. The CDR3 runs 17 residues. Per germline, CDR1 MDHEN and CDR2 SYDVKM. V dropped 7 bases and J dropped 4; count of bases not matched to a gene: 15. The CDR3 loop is CASIPLGVLAGYNEQFF. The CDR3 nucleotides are TGTGCCAGCATACCCCTGGGGGTTTTAGCGGGGTACAATGAGCAGTTCTTC.

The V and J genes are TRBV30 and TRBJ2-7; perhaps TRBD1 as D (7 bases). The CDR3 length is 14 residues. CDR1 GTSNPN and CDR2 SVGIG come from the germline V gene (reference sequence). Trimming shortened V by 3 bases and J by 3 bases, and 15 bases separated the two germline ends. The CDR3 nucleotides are TGTGCCTGGAGGGAGGCAGGGGGGAGCTACGAGCAGTACTTC. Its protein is CAWREAGGSYEQYF. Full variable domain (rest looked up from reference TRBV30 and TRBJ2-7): SQTIHQWPATLVQPVGSPLSLECTVEGTSNPNLYWYRQAAGRGLQLLFYSVGIGQISSEVPQNLSASRPQDRQFILSSKKLLLSDSGFYLCAWREAGGSYEQYFGPGTRLTVT.

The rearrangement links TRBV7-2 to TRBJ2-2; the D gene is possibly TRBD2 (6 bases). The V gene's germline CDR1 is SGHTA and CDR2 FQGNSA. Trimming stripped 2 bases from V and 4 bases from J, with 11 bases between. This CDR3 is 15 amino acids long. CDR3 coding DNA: TGTGCCAGCAGCTTACTAACCGGGGGCACCGGGGAGCTGTTTTTT. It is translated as CASSLLTGGTGELFF.

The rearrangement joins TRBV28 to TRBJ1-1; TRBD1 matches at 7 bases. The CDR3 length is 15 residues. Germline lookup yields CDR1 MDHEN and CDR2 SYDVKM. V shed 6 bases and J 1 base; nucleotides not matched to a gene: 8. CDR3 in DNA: TGTGCCAGCAGGGAACAGACAGGGAAGAACACTGAAGCTTTCTTT. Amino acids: CASREQTGKNTEAFF.

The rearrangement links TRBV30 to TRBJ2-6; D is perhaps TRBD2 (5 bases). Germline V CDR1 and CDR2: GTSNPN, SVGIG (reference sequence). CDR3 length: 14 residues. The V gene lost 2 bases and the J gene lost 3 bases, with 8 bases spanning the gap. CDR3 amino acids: CAWSKGGGANVLTF. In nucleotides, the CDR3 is TGTGCCTGGAGTAAAGGAGGTGGGGCCAACGTCCTGACTTTC.

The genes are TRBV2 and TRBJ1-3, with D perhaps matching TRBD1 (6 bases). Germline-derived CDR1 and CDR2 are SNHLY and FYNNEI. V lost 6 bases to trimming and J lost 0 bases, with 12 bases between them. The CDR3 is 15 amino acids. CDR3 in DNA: TGTGCCAGCAGCGTTTGGACAGTCTCTGGAAACACCATATATTTT. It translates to CASSVWTVSGNTIYF. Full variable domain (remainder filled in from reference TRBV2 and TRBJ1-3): EPEVTQTPSHQVTQMGQEVILRCVPISNHLYFYWYRQILGQKVEFLVSFYNNEISEKSEIFDDQFSVERPDGSNFTLKIRSTKLEDSAMYFCASSVWTVSGNTIYFGEGSWLTVV.

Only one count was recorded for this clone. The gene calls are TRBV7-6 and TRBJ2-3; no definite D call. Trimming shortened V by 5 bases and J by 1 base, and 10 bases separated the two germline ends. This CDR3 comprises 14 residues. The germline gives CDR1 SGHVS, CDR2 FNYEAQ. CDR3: CASSLLAGTDTQYF. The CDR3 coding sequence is TGTGCCAGCAGCCTACTTGCCGGCACAGATACGCAGTATTTT.

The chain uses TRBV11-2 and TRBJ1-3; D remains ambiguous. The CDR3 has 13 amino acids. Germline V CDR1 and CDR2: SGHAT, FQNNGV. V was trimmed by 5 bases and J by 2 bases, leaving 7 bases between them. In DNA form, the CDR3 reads TGTGCCAGCAGCCGAGCGGCTGGAAACACCATATATTTT. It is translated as CASSRAAGNTIYF. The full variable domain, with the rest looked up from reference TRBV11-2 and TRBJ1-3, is EAGVAQSPRYKIIEKRQSVAFWCNPISGHATLYWYQQILGQGPKLLIQFQNNGVVDDSQLPKDRFSAERLKGVDSTLKIQPAKLEDSAVYLCASSRAAGNTIYFGEGSWLTVV.

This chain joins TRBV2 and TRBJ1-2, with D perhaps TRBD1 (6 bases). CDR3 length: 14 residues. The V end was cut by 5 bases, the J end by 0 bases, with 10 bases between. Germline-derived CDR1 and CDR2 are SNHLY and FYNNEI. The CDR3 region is CASSFDRTNYGYTF. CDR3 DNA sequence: TGTGCCAGCAGTTTCGACAGGACTAACTATGGCTACACCTTC.

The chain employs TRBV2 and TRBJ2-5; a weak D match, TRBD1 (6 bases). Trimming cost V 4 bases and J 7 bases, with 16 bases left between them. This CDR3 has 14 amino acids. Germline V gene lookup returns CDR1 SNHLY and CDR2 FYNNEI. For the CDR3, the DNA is TGTGCCAGCAGTGGGCGGACAGCCGGAGGGACCCAGTACTTC. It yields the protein CASSGRTAGGTQYF. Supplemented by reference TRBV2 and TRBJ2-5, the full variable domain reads EPEVTQTPSHQVTQMGQEVILRCVPISNHLYFYWYRQILGQKVEFLVSFYNNEISEKSEIFDDQFSVERPDGSNFTLKIRSTKLEDSAMYFCASSGRTAGGTQYFGPGTRLLVL.

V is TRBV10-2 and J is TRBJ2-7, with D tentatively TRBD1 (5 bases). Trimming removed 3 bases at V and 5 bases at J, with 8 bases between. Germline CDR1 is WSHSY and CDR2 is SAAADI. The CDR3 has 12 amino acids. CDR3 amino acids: CASSEDSHEQYF. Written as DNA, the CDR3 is TGCGCCAGCAGTGAAGACAGCCACGAGCAGTACTTC.

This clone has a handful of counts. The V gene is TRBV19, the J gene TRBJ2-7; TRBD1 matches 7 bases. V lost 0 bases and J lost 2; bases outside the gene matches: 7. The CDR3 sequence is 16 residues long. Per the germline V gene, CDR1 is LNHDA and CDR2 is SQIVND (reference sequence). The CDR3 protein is CASSIDRTGRPYEQYF. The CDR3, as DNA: TGTGCCAGTAGTATAGACCGGACAGGACGACCCTACGAGCAGTACTTC.

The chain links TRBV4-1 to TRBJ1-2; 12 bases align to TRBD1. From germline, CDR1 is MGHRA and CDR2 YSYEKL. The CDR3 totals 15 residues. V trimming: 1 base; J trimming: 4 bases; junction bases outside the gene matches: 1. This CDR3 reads CASSQAGQGAYGYTF. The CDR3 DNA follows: TGCGCCAGCAGCCAAGCGGGACAGGGGGCCTATGGCTACACCTTC.

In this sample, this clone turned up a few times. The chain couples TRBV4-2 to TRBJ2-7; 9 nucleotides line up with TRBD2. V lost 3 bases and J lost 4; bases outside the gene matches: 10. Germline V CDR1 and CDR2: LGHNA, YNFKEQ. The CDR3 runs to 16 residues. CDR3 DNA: TGTGCCAGCAGCCACTCGGGGGGTAGCGGGGGATACGAGCAGTACTTC. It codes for CASSHSGGSGGYEQYF.